This T cell receptor (beta chain) was profiled in a study of blood T cells in healthy people across ages. Through a sample-barcoded 5' primer and a J-beta primer mix, a second PCR was run for 7 to 11 cycles. Samples each returned at least 3 million CDR3-containing paired-end reads. In TCRdb, the 5' RACE reads were re-called with MiXCR into one record per CDR3 protein. The sample holds around 710,000 distinct CDR3 sequences, roughly 43% seen once. The CDR3 length is 14 residues. The germline V gene has CDR1 SGHTA and CDR2 FQGTGA. After removal of 5 bases from V and 2 bases from J, the junction contained 5 bases not matched to a gene.

Input material: blood. J is TRBJ2-5 and V is TRBV7-3; 7 positions match TRBD2. The source of this sequence is a woman aged 55-70 years in good health. CDR3: CASSGGGDQETQYF. The CDR3 DNA reads as TGTGCCAGCAGCGGGGGGGGGGATCAAGAGACCCAGTACTTC.